This T cell receptor beta chain was captured by sequencing in a study of blood T cell repertoires in COVID-19. Per the study methods: Estimates of nucleated cell counts were drawn from the amplification of reference gene primers. TCRdb's copy holds only in-frame clones and misses some; the assay was immunoSEQ multiplex PCR. The DNA was the basis for D and trimming; V, J and clone size are from that table. Of roughly 250,000 clones listed, about 82% are singletons. Those enrolled, adults aged roughly 18 to 89 years, came from some 25 US areas. Recovered status in Cohort 3 required two negative PCRs, clearance, or symptom resolution. Germline V gives CDR1 KGHSH, CDR2 LQKENI. Trimming cost V 2 bases and J 9 bases, with 14 bases left between them. The CDR3 runs to 15 residues.

The V call is TRBV18, the J call TRBJ1-6, with D perhaps TRBD1 (5 bases). The receptor's source is a woman aged 45-65 years who had recovered from COVID-19. The sample taken for sequencing was PBMCs or T cells enriched from blood (not recorded which). The CDR3 loop is CASSPSTQGSSPLHF. The CDR3 nucleotides are TGTGCCAGCTCACCAAGTACGCAGGGAAGTTCACCCCTCCACTTT. Variable domain in full (rest from reference TRBV18 and TRBJ1-6): NAGVMQNPRHLVRRRGQEARLRCSPMKGHSHVYWYRQLPEEGLKFMVYLQKENIIDESGMPKERFSAEFPKEGPSILRIQQVVRGDSAAYFCASSPSTQGSSPLHFGNGTRLTVT.